The sequence of this TCR beta chain was determined in a study of shared clonotypes between healthy human individuals. CDR3 length: 14 residues. Germline CDR1 LNHDA, CDR2 SQIVND (reference sequence). Trimming cost V 9 bases and J 8 bases, with 19 bases left between them. The naive CD8 population came from CD45RO-negative cells selected for CCR7, without terminally differentiated effector memory CD45RA+ cells. Several immunoSEQ plates held equal portions of the genomic DNA taken from each subset. The assay was immunoSEQ multiplex PCR, and TCRdb's table has in-frame clones only and misses some. Here the sample spans approximately 2,200,000 clones, approximately 94% being singletons.

The sample was naive CD8+ T cells from PBMCs. The clonotype originates from a man between 18 and 29 years old in good health. Some clones in this sample may be carry-over from other donors' samples. The chain combines TRBV19 with TRBJ1-4, with D tentatively TRBD1 (5 bases). The DNA for the CDR3 is TGTGCCAGCAAATCCAGGGTAGTTGTGGAAAAACTGTTTTTT. Residues: CASKSRVVVEKLFF.